This T cell receptor beta chain stems from a study of low-dose radiotherapy and immunotherapy resistance in tumors. Across the whole study: Per fraction, Cohort 1 was given 0.5 Gy every 2 weeks, for a total of 6.5 Gy. Every two weeks patients got nivolumab 240 mg flat dose, plus ipilimumab 1 mg/kg every six weeks, intravenously. Once cycle 1 day 1 began, patients took oral aspirin 300 mg daily for four cycles.

With TRAV- and TRBV-specific primers, first-strand cDNA was made, covering the alpha and beta chains. TCR amplification ran roughly 21 PCR cycles using constant-region and V-primer adapter primers. Following isolation, mRNA was amplified via in vitro transcription. TCRdb reprocessed the reads via MiXCR and lists one record per CDR3 protein. The profile shows approximately 6,000 distinct CDR3 sequences, around 80% of them singletons. Only one count was recorded for this clonotype. CDR1 is SGHDT, CDR2 YYEEEE, per germline. Trimming left V 3 bases short and J 0 bases short, with 20 bases between. The CDR3 totals 18 residues.

The clonotype was recovered from a human donor with advanced metastatic prostate, ovarian, gallbladder or colorectal cancer (not recorded which). This table probably holds off-target reads from a library built for another chain. This rearrangement joins TRBV5-6 to TRBJ2-3; the D is unclear. DNA of the CDR3: TGTGCCAGCAGCTCCTTCCGGCACAGCCAACTTAGCACAGATACGCAGTATTTT. Amino acid sequence: CASSSFRHSQLSTDTQYF.